The entry below gives a single TCR beta chain sequence along with its context. These data are taken from a study of T cells after somatic rescue of genetic block. Profiled with immunoSEQ multiplex PCR; TCRdb holds only in-frame clones, not every one. The data contain 110,000 or so clones, 80% to 95% of them seen just once; the ten biggest clones take up more than 1.4%. This sequence was found in a woman under 30. The source material was peripheral blood mononuclear cells (PBMCs).

The CDR3 region has the DNA TGCGCCAGCACGCAGGGTTTCGGTTCACCCCTCCACTTT. It yields the protein CASTQGFGSPLHF. The V gene is TRBV5-1, the J gene TRBJ1-6; D might be TRBD1 (5 bases). The CDR3 has 13 residues. Per the germline V gene, CDR1 is SGHRS and CDR2 is YFSETQ. V lost 6 bases, J lost 9 bases, and 13 bases lay in between.